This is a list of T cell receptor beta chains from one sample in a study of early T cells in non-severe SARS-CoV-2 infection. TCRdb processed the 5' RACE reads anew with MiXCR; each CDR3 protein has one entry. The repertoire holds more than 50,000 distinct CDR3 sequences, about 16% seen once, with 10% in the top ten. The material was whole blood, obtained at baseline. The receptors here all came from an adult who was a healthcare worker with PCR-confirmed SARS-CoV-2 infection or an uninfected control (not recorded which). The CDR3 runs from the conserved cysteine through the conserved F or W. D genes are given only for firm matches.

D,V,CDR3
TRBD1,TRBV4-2,CASSAPGQGYETQYF
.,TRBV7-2,CASSPSYGNTIYF
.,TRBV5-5,CASSRPGAQNEKLFF
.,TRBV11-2,CASSLRRDSSTDTQYF
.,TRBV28,CASSQPYEQYF
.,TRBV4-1,CASSLEYDQPQHF
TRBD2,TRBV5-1,CASSRTGTTSYNEQFF
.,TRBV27,CASSPRTASITSGNTIYF
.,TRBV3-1,CASSPTTNEKLFF
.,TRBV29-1,CSVEERGDTQYF
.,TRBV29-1,CSVVRGEQDEQFF
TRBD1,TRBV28,CASSPPGQGYGYTF
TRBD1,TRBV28,CASSWTGIEQYF
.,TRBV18,CASSPGGDTEAFF
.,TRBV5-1,CASSLETYKYF
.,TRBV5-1,CASSLGSGMETQYF
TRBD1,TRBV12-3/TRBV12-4,CASSPETGPYGYTF
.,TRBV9,CASSPHYEQYF
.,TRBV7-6,CASSLAQNTGELFF
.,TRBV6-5,CASSYSARAYEQYF
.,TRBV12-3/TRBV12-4,CASSFRSEGSPLHF
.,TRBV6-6,CASSYGTVDTQYF
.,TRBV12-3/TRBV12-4,CASSFAGGNEQFF
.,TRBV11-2,CASSLDTGSGNTIYF
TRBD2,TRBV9,CASSVQLAGYNEQFF
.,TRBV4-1,CASSQGSASQETQYF
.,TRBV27,CASSLVSNQPQHF
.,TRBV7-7,CASSLETARTGELFF
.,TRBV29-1,CSVAGTDTQYF
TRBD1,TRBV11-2,CASRRIAGYRQGAQGYTF
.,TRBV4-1,CASSQPGRRRTEAFF
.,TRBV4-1,CASRAVVTRPYGYTF
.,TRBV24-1,CATSDSRVHNEQFF
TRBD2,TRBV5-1,CASSPFGTRSTDTQYF
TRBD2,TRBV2,CASSGGLADSTDTQYF
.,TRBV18,CASSPVIISSGANVLTF
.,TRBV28,CASSFDYRLTDTQYF
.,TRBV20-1,CSAATGRRAVEQYF
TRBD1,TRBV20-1,CSARPNHRGQSYNSPLHF
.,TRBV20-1,CSAVVGANTGELFF
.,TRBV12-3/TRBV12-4,CASSLRWAADTQYF
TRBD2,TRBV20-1,CSARGLAGTQDTQYF
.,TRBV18,CASSREGEESPLHF
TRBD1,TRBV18,CASSPNPGQEASNYGYTF
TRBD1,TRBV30,CACPPGGVTGELFF
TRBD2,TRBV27,CASSLRTRNTDTQYF
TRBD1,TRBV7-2,CASSPRTGRIPYEQYF
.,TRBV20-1,CSARAESRGYTF
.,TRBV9,CASSTTMNTEAFF
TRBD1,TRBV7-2,CASSLVTGAGYGYTF
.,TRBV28,CASSFDSNQPQHF
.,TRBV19,CASSIGPDTQYF
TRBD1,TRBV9,CASSLTGEAYEQYF